The subject of this entry is one T cell receptor beta chain. Its antigen is not identified. CDR3 length: 15 residues. Germline V gives CDR1 SGHDT, CDR2 YYEEEE. The germline V and J ends were trimmed by 0 bases and 2 bases, with 12 bases remaining between them. The study ran its PCR with 60 Vbeta and 13 Jbeta primers. Only in-frame clones appear in the TCRdb table, and some are missing; sequencing was by immunoSEQ multiplex PCR. The data contain some 150,000 clones, about 83% of them singletons. The sample is drawn from a study of cytomegalovirus exposure and HLA in healthy donors. Findings and limits, study-wide: In a later analysis, productive TCRs from donors in an Asian-associated ancestry cluster reportedly carried fewer N-insertions than the cohort mean.

The receptor's source is a woman younger than 45 in good health and CMV-seronegative. The chain recombines TRBV5-6 with TRBJ2-7, with unresolved D. Sequencing used PBMCs. The CDR3 DNA reads as TGTGCCAGCAGCTTGGATGCGACCCTAGCCTACGAGCAGTACTTC. This sequence encodes CASSLDATLAYEQYF.